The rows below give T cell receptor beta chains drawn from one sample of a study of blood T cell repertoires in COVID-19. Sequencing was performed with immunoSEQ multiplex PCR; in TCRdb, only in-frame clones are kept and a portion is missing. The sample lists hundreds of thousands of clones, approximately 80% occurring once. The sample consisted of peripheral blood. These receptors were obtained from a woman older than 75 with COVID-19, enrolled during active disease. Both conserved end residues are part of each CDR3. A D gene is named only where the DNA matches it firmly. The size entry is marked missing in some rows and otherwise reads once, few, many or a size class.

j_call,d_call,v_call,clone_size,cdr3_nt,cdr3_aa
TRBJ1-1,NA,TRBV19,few,TGTGCCAGTCGCAGGAACACTGAAGCTTTCTTT,CASRRNTEAFF
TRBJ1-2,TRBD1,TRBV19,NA,TGTGCCAGCCGCCCGACAGGGATCTATGGCTACACCTTC,CASRPTGIYGYTF
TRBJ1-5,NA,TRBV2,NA,TGTGCCAGCAGTGATGAGGGGGATCAGCCCCAGCATTTT,CASSDEGDQPQHF
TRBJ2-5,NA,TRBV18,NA,TGTGCCAGCTCACCCCGGAAAAGACTCGGGACATCCTACAAGACCCAGTACTTC,CASSPRKRLGTSYKTQYF
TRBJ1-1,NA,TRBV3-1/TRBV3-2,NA,TGTGCCAGCAGCCCGAGGGAAGCTTCTGAAGCTTTCTTT,CASSPREASEAFF
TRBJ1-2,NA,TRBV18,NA,TGTGCCAGCTCATCCGGACATTCGGATGGCTACACCTTC,CASSSGHSDGYTF
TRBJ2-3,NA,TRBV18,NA,TGTGCCAGCTCTGCCGGGGGATACACAGATACGCAGTATTTT,CASSAGGYTDTQYF
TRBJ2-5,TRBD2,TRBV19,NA,TGTGCCAGTAGTATCTCTAGCGGGACAGAGACCCAGTACTTC,CASSISSGTETQYF
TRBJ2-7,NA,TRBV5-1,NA,TGCGCCAGCAGCTTGGAAGGGAGAACGTCCTACGAGCAGTACTTC,CASSLEGRTSYEQYF
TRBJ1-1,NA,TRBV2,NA,TGTGCCAGCAGAGGACAGTTCACTGAAGCTTTCTTT,CASRGQFTEAFF
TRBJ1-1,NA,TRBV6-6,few,TGTGCCAGCCTGGCGGGACTCGGGGCTGAAGCTTTCTTT,CASLAGLGAEAFF
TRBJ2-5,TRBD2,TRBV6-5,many,TGTGCCAGCACATTGGGCTCCGGGACTAGGTCGTTATACTTC,CASTLGSGTRSLYF
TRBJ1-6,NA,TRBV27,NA,TGTGCCAGCAGGACAGGACACGATAATTCACCCCTCCACTTT,CASRTGHDNSPLHF
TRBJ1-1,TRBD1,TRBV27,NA,TGTGCCAGCAGTCTACAGGGGGCTTGGGCCACTGAAGCTTTCTTT,CASSLQGAWATEAFF
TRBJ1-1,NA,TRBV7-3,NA,TGTGCCAGCAGCTCGGGACAGAACACTGAAGCTTTCTTT,CASSSGQNTEAFF